These 31 T cell receptor beta chains originate from one sample sequenced in a study of T cells in Graves' hyperthyroidism and ophthalmopathy. Researchers amplified the TCR beta CDR3 regions from RNA transcripts. A first-round RT-PCR of the TCR CDR3 used the HTBI primer set. TCRdb used MiXCR to reprocess the multiplex PCR reads, holding one entry per CDR3 protein. The sample has roughly 500,000 distinct CDR3 sequences, 14% seen once. Specimen: blood. The receptors derive from a woman in her 30s with Graves' hyperthyroidism that later progressed to Graves' ophthalmopathy.

This clonotype has a count of ten or more. The rearrangement uses TRBV10-3 and TRBJ2-3, with 8 bases fitting TRBD1. Trimming at V came to 11 bases and at J to 5 bases, leaving 12 bases not matched to a gene. This CDR3 is 14 amino acids long. Per germline, CDR1 ENHRY and CDR2 SYGVKD. The CDR3 here is CAAGGTGDLDTQYF. The CDR3 nucleotides read TGTGCCGCTGGGGGGACAGGTGATTTAGATACGCAGTATTTT.

This clonotype has at least ten counts. The chain has TRBV19 and TRBJ1-4, with TRBD1 as a possible D gene (5 bases). Between the trimmed V and J ends, which lost 5 bases and 0 bases, there was a span of 10 bases. The germline gives CDR1 LNHDA, CDR2 SQIVND (reference sequence). The CDR3 is 15 residues long. CDR3 region: CASSRQTATNEKLFF. The CDR3 nucleotides read TGTGCCAGTAGTCGTCAGACAGCAACTAATGAAAAACTGTTTTTT. The full variable domain, completed using reference TRBV19 and TRBJ1-4, is DGGITQSPKYLFRKEGQNVTLSCEQNLNHDAMYWYRQDPGQGLRLIYYSQIVNDFQKGDIAEGYSVSREKKESFPLTVTSAQKNPTAFYLCASSRQTATNEKLFFGSGTQLSVL.

This clonotype was counted ten times or more. This chain connects TRBV3-1 to TRBJ1-6, with unresolved D. V lost 4 bases to trimming and J lost 8 bases, with 15 bases between them. This CDR3 is built from 15 residues. Germline CDR1 is LGHDT and CDR2 is YNNKEL (reference sequence). The CDR3 sequence is CASSPVEPLDSPLHF. The DNA of the CDR3 is TGTGCCAGCAGCCCCGTGGAGCCCCTGGATTCACCCCTCCACTTT.

The gene calls are TRBV5-4 and TRBJ2-3; TRBD1 agrees at 7 bases. Unmatched junction bases numbered 10, after V lost 3 bases and J lost 6 bases. The germline V gene has CDR1 SGHNT and CDR2 YYREEE (reference sequence). CDR3 length: 15 residues. This CDR3 is CASSSKTGPFDTQYF. For the CDR3, the DNA is TGTGCCAGCAGCTCAAAGACAGGGCCATTTGATACGCAGTATTTT.

The gene calls are TRBV19 and TRBJ2-1, with D perhaps TRBD1 (5 bases). CDR3 length equals 18 residues. The germline V gene has CDR1 LNHDA and CDR2 SQIVND (reference sequence). Trimming stripped 7 bases from V and 4 bases from J, with 26 bases between. The CDR3 protein is CASKGSGRATINYNEQFF. CDR3 DNA sequence: TGTGCCAGTAAAGGTTCGGGCAGGGCTACTATTAATTACAATGAGCAGTTCTTC.

Details on this clonotype: Just one base apart from a much larger clone, this may be a read error. This chain links TRBV10-3 with TRBJ1-5, with D possibly matching TRBD1 (5 bases). The CDR3 is 13 residues long. CDR1 and CDR2 from the germline V gene are ENHRY and SYGVKD. The CDR3 region has the DNA TGTGCCATCAGTTCAGGGATCAATCAGCCCCGGCATTTT. Its protein is CAISSGINQPRHF.

This clonotype was seen a handful of times. This rearrangement joins TRBV7-8 to TRBJ1-1; 8 bases fit TRBD1. J was trimmed by 5 bases and V by 5 bases; bases with no gene match: 7. Germline lookup yields CDR1 SGHVS and CDR2 FQNEAQ. This CDR3 spans 14 amino acids. The CDR3 region has the DNA TGTGCCAGCAGCCTGGGACAGGTTAGGACTGAAGCTTTCTTT. It specifies CASSLGQVRTEAFF. Looking up the rest from reference TRBV7-8 and TRBJ1-1 gives the full variable domain: GAGVSQSPRYKVAKRGQDVALRCDPISGHVSLFWYQQALGQGPEFLTYFQNEAQLDKSGLPSDRFFAERPEGSVSTLKIQRTQQEDSAVYLCASSLGQVRTEAFFGQGTRLTVV.

On this clonotype: A much larger clone lies one base from this, so it may be a read error. This rearrangement joins TRBV3-1 to TRBJ2-3, with 7 bases matching TRBD2. Unmatched junction bases numbered 6, after V lost 8 bases and J lost 4 bases. The CDR3 is 13 residues long. CDR1 LGHDT and CDR2 YNNKEL come from the germline V gene (reference sequence). The CDR3: CASGRGYPDTQYF. For the CDR3, the DNA is TGTGCCAGCGGGCGGGGGTACCCAGATACGCAGTATTTT.

This chain uses TRBV12-3 or TRBV12-4 with TRBJ1-4; TRBD1 agrees at 8 bases. Germline trimming cut 1 base from V and 6 bases from J; bases unmatched to any gene: 1. This CDR3 contains 14 residues. The CDR3 coding sequence is TGTGCCAGCAGTTTAGGGACAGGGTATGAAAAACTGTTTTTT. It codes for CASSLGTGYEKLFF.

This clonotype was seen many times. Written as DNA, the CDR3 is TGTGCCAGCAGCTTAGTTTATAGCTCCACAGATACGCAGTATTTT. Amino acids: CASSLVYSSTDTQYF. The rearrangement links TRBV7-2 to TRBJ2-3; D is ambiguous. In germline, CDR1 is SGHTA, CDR2 FQGNSA. The CDR3 covers 15 residues. V was clipped by 1 base and J by 2 bases, with 10 bases between them.

This clonotype turned up a few times. The chain joins TRBV5-6 to TRBJ2-7; possibly TRBD1 for D (5 bases). From germline, CDR1 is SGHDT and CDR2 YYEEEE. This CDR3 is built from 13 residues. Trimming cost V 6 bases and J 5 bases, with 15 bases left between them. The CDR3 here is CASKTWEGDEQYF. CDR3 DNA: TGTGCCAGCAAAACTTGGGAAGGGGACGAGCAGTACTTC.

This clonotype was observed many times. The genes are TRBV7-2 and TRBJ1-1, with D possibly being TRBD1 (6 bases). Germline V gene lookup returns CDR1 SGHTA and CDR2 FQGNSA. The CDR3 runs 14 residues. V was trimmed by 3 bases and J by 6 bases, leaving 14 bases between them. The CDR3 DNA reads TGTGCCAGCAGCTTGCTGACAGGAGGCTCTGAAGCTTTCTTT. Translated: CASSLLTGGSEAFF.

The sample holds many counts of this clonotype. The rearrangement links TRBV28 to TRBJ1-4; weak D call: TRBD1 (6 bases). This CDR3 has 15 residues. Trimming stripped 5 bases from V and 2 bases from J, with 12 bases between. In germline, CDR1 is MDHEN, CDR2 SYDVKM. CDR3: CASSQGPWTNEKLFF. CDR3 nucleotides: TGTGCCAGCAGTCAGGGGCCTTGGACTAATGAAAAACTGTTTTTT.

This chain connects TRBV5-1 to TRBJ2-1, with D tentatively TRBD1 or TRBD2 (5 bases each). CDR3 size: 15 residues. V lost 0 bases to trimming and J lost 2 bases, with 9 bases between them. Germline CDR1 and CDR2: SGHRS and YFSETQ. The CDR3 region is CASSLGGKTYNEQFF. CDR3 DNA sequence: TGCGCCAGCAGCTTGGGGGGGAAGACCTACAATGAGCAGTTCTTC.

This clonotype was seen at least ten times. The chain employs TRBV27 and TRBJ1-6; TRBD1 matches 9 bases. The CDR3 spans 16 residues. V dropped 5 bases and J dropped 10; count of bases not matched to a gene: 12. The V gene's germline CDR1 is MNHEY and CDR2 SMNVEV (reference sequence). Written as DNA, the CDR3 is TGTGCCAGCAGTCTGGAAGGGGGGACAGGGCACTCACCCCTCCACTTT. The encoded protein is CASSLEGGTGHSPLHF.

This clonotype was seen ten or more times. This chain joins TRBV11-2 and TRBJ1-5, with TRBD1 identical over 9 bases. This CDR3 spans 17 amino acids. Unmatched junction bases numbered 6, after V lost 3 bases and J lost 0 bases. Germline CDR1 SGHAT, CDR2 FQNNGV. CDR3 sequence: CASSLGQGPNSNQPQHF. As DNA, the CDR3 is TGTGCCAGCAGCTTGGGACAGGGACCTAATAGCAATCAGCCCCAGCATTTT.

The rearrangement uses TRBV7-8 and TRBJ1-1; D gene unclear. This CDR3 region has 14 residues. Trimming cost V 1 base and J 4 bases, with 10 bases left between them. Looked up from germline, CDR1 is SGHVS and CDR2 is FQNEAQ. The CDR3 here is CASSLEGSPTEAFF. The CDR3 nucleotides read TGTGCCAGCAGCTTAGAAGGCAGCCCCACTGAAGCTTTCTTT.

This clonotype has a handful of counts. The chain employs TRBV28 and TRBJ1-1; TRBD1 agrees at 7 bases. J lost 3 bases, V lost 6 bases, and 7 bases had no gene match. CDR1 is MDHEN, CDR2 SYDVKM, per germline. The CDR3 covers 14 residues. The CDR3 is CASRLQGGDTEAFF. The CDR3 coding sequence is TGTGCCAGCAGACTCCAGGGGGGAGACACTGAAGCTTTCTTT.

The table lists this clonotype with many counts. The chain is built from TRBV10-3 and TRBJ1-1, with TRBD1 matching over 9 bases. The CDR3 is 15 residues long. J was trimmed by 2 bases and V by 3 bases; bases with no gene match: 4. Germline loops: CDR1 ENHRY, CDR2 SYGVKD. CDR3 in amino acids: CAISDRDRENTEAFF. CDR3 coding DNA: TGTGCCATCAGTGATAGGGACAGGGAAAACACTGAAGCTTTCTTT.

This clonotype was observed at least ten times. The chain is built from TRBV20-1 and TRBJ2-1; weak D call: TRBD2 (5 bases). The CDR3 length is 14 residues. The germline gives CDR1 DFQATT, CDR2 SNEGSKA (reference sequence). V was cut by 0 bases and J by 9 bases, with 15 bases left in between. CDR3 sequence reads: CSARETASTPEQFF. Here the CDR3 DNA reads TGCAGTGCTAGAGAAACCGCTAGCACCCCTGAGCAGTTCTTC.

This clonotype was detected a few times. The rearrangement uses TRBV5-1 and TRBJ1-2, with D possibly being TRBD1 (6 bases). This CDR3 spans 14 amino acids. Germline V gene data show CDR1 as SGHRS and CDR2 as YFSETQ. The V end was cut by 5 bases, the J end by 0 bases, with 11 bases between. CDR3 residues: CASSEGGTNYGYTF. In DNA form, the CDR3 reads TGCGCCAGCAGTGAGGGGGGAACTAACTATGGCTACACCTTC.

As to this clonotype: It may be a read error: a sequence one base away is much more abundant. The V and J genes are TRBV20-1 and TRBJ1-5; D gene ambiguous. The CDR3 totals 14 residues. Germline CDR1 and CDR2: DFQATT and SNEGSKA (reference sequence). The CDR3, as DNA: TGCAGTGCTAGAGGTGGACTCCCATTGAGTCCCCAGCGTTTT. It translates to CSARGGLPLSPQRF.

The chain couples TRBV7-9 to TRBJ2-3, with D perhaps given as TRBD1 or TRBD2 (5 bases each). Per the germline V gene, CDR1 is SEHNR and CDR2 is FQNEAQ (reference sequence). Trimming removed 0 bases at V and 1 base at J, with 11 bases between. The CDR3 spans 16 residues. The CDR3 DNA follows: TGTGCCAGCAGCTTAGCGATCGGGGCCGGCACAGATACGCAGTATTTT. As protein: CASSLAIGAGTDTQYF.

This clonotype was found many times. The chain has TRBV29-1 and TRBJ2-3, with D uncertain. CDR1 and CDR2 from the germline V gene are SQVTM and ANQGSEA. The V and J ends lost 1 base and 4 bases respectively, with 3 bases between them. The CDR3 consists of 11 residues. CDR3 sequence reads: CSVEGADTQYF. CDR3 DNA: TGCAGCGTTGAAGGCGCAGATACGCAGTATTTT.

This clonotype was picked up many times. CDR3 DNA: TGTGCCAGCAGCTACCGGACAGGGGGGCAAGAGACCCAGTACTTC. Translation gives CASSYRTGGQETQYF. This rearrangement joins TRBV7-2 to TRBJ2-5; 10 nucleotides match TRBD1. Germline lookup yields CDR1 SGHTA and CDR2 FQGNSA. V was pared by 4 bases and J by 2 bases, with 4 bases of the junction left unmatched. CDR3 size: 15 residues. Using reference TRBV7-2 and TRBJ2-5 for the parts outside the CDR3, the full variable domain is GAGVSQSPSNKVTEKGKDVELRCDPISGHTALYWYRQSLGQGLEFLIYFQGNSAPDKSGLPSDRFSAERTGGSVSTLTIQRTQQEDSAVYLCASSYRTGGQETQYFGPGTRLLVL.

A single count supports this clonotype. The V and J genes are TRBV19 and TRBJ1-1, with D possibly matching TRBD1 (5 bases). V was cut by 9 bases and J by 9 bases, with 17 bases left in between. CDR1 and CDR2 from the germline V gene are LNHDA and SQIVND (reference sequence). The CDR3 has 12 amino acids. CDR3 bases: TGTGCCAGCTTAAACCGCCAGGGACAAGCTTTCTTT. It specifies CASLNRQGQAFF.

This clonotype was picked up many times. The chain combines TRBV2 with TRBJ2-1; 11 positions agree with TRBD2. Germline values: CDR1 SNHLY, CDR2 FYNNEI. There are 14 residues in the CDR3. V lost 6 bases to trimming and J lost 5 bases; unmatched junction nucleotides: 3. CDR3 region: CASSAGLADNEQFF. CDR3 sequence (DNA): TGTGCCAGCAGCGCGGGACTAGCGGACAATGAGCAGTTCTTC.

This clonotype came up many times. This chain links TRBV12-3 or TRBV12-4 with TRBJ1-1; D is unclear. The germline V and J ends were trimmed by 2 bases and 1 base, with 8 bases remaining between them. There are 14 residues in the CDR3. This CDR3 is CASSLRTENTEAFF. In nucleotides, the CDR3 is TGTGCCAGCAGTTTACGGACGGAGAACACTGAAGCTTTCTTT.

In this sample, this clonotype turned up a few times. A much larger clone differs from this one at a single base, so this may be a read error. The rearrangement joins TRBV7-9 to TRBJ1-1, with D unresolved. Per the germline V gene, CDR1 is SEHNR and CDR2 is FQNEAQ (reference sequence). This CDR3 has 12 amino acids. CDR3 amino acids: CASSLGGREASF. The CDR3 DNA follows: TGTGCCAGCAGCTTAGGAGGCCGTGAAGCTTCCTTT.

V usage is TRBV6-1 and J usage is TRBJ2-3; the D is unclear. Germline CDR1 reads MNHNS; CDR2 reads SASEGT. The CDR3 totals 16 residues. With 1 base removed from V and 2 bases from J, the gap between germline ends came to 13 bases. CDR3 in amino acids: CASSEGMAVITDTQYF. CDR3 bases: TGTGCCAGCAGTGAAGGCATGGCGGTTATCACAGATACGCAGTATTTT.

A word on this clonotype: A much larger clone differs by one base, so this may be a read error. This chain uses TRBV30 with TRBJ2-2; 8 nucleotides line up with TRBD1. V shed 8 bases, J shed 7 bases, and the junction held 3 bases outside the gene matches. Germline CDR1 is GTSNPN and CDR2 is SVGIG (reference sequence). The CDR3 consists of 11 residues. The CDR3 loop reads CARTGYGELFF. In DNA form, the CDR3 reads TGTGCCCGGACAGGGTACGGGGAGCTGTTTTTT.